These 29 T cell receptor beta chains were sequenced from one sample in a study of T-cell reconstitution after alpha-beta-depleted transplantation in children. The library targeted TCRbeta and was prepared with unique molecular identifiers. In TCRdb, the PCR reads were re-called with MiXCR into one record per CDR3 protein. Of some 440,000 distinct CDR3 sequences in the sample, 15% to 20% were seen once. The sample in question was PBMCs, mostly from graft donor cells, obtained 360 days after TCRalphabeta/CD19-depleted stem cell transplant. The receptors derive from a boy less than two years old who had a stem cell transplant for Wiskott-Aldrich syndrome, so the T cells may come from the graft donor.

V gene TRBV3-1 combines with J gene TRBJ1-6; 7 nucleotides align to TRBD1. Germline V lookup: CDR1 LGHDT, CDR2 YNNKEL (reference sequence). This CDR3 spans 15 amino acids. Trimming took 1 base from V and 10 from J; bases not matched to a gene: 7. The CDR3 bases are TGTGCCAGCAGCCAAGTAGGGTCAGGGGGATCACCCCTCCACTTT. Translation: CASSQVGSGGSPLHF.

The V and J genes are TRBV12-3 or TRBV12-4 and TRBJ2-3; 8 positions match TRBD1. CDR3 length equals 16 residues. The V segment lost 2 bases and the J segment 3 bases; nucleotides outside the gene matches: 7. The CDR3, as DNA: TGTGCCAGCAGTTTACGGGGGACAGGATCAACAGATACGCAGTATTTT. Residues: CASSLRGTGSTDTQYF.

This clonotype came up a few times. The chain employs TRBV27 and TRBJ2-4, with D hard to call. This CDR3 has 15 amino acids. V lost 0 bases and J lost 6, with 12 bases in between. Germline V lookup: CDR1 MNHEY, CDR2 SMNVEV (reference sequence). The CDR3 region is CASSLSLPETNIQYF. The CDR3 DNA sequence: TGTGCCAGCAGTTTATCGTTGCCTGAGACAAACATTCAGTACTTC.

A few counts support this clonotype. The J gene is TRBJ2-2, the V gene TRBV20-1; D is unclear. The CDR3 sequence is 12 residues long. Germline V gene data show CDR1 as DFQATT and CDR2 as SNEGSKA (reference sequence). V shed 3 bases and J shed 7 bases, with 9 bases lying between them. CDR3 loop: CSARQEYGELFF. The DNA for the CDR3 is TGCAGTGCTAGGCAGGAATACGGGGAGCTGTTTTTT.

This clonotype was recorded a few times. This chain links TRBV4-3 with TRBJ2-1; 11 nucleotides match TRBD2. Trimming at V came to 0 bases and at J to 9 bases, leaving 4 bases not matched to a gene. This CDR3 is built from 15 residues. Germline V CDR1 and CDR2: LGHNA, YSLEER. The CDR3 bases are TGCGCCAGCAGCCAAGATGGGCTAGCGGGAGGTGAGCAGTTCTTC. This encodes CASSQDGLAGGEQFF.

This clonotype was detected a few times. The chain carries TRBV29-1 and TRBJ2-1; D unclear. The CDR3 loop spans 12 amino acids. Trimming left V 8 bases short and J 2 bases short, with 10 bases between. Germline V lookup: CDR1 SQVTM, CDR2 ANQGSEA. The DNA of the CDR3 is TGCAGCAGCAAAAGCACCTACAATGAGCAGTTCTTC. This gives the protein CSSKSTYNEQFF.

The chain combines TRBV10-3 with TRBJ2-1; a possible D gene is TRBD2 (5 bases). The CDR3 consists of 15 residues. Germline assignment: CDR1 ENHRY and CDR2 SYGVKD. V lost 4 bases and J lost 6, with 16 bases in between. CDR3 sequence: CAISGLTRPPNEQFF. For the CDR3, the DNA is TGTGCCATCAGTGGACTCACTAGACCACCCAATGAGCAGTTCTTC.

The V call is TRBV20-1, the J call TRBJ2-5; D perhaps matches TRBD1 (7 bases). V was clipped by 1 base and J by 4 bases, with 10 bases between them. This CDR3 has 13 residues. Germline values: CDR1 DFQATT, CDR2 SNEGSKA (reference sequence). In DNA, the CDR3 is TGCAGTGCTAGAGCCAGGGGGGTAGAGACCCAGTACTTC. This encodes CSARARGVETQYF.

This clonotype has only a few counts. The V call is TRBV5-6, the J call TRBJ2-2, with 7 nucleotides matching TRBD1. The J segment lost 3 bases and the V segment lost 1 base, leaving 6 bases of the junction unmatched. The germline V gene has CDR1 SGHDT and CDR2 YYEEEE. The CDR3 runs to 16 residues. The CDR3 nucleotides read TGTGCCAGCAGCTTGCTAGCTACAGGGGACACCGGGGAGCTGTTTTTT. As protein: CASSLLATGDTGELFF.

This clonotype was detected ten times or more. The gene calls are TRBV29-1 and TRBJ2-5; possible D gene TRBD1, 5 bases. The V gene lost 7 bases and the J gene lost 1 base, with 13 bases spanning the gap. CDR1 is SQVTM, CDR2 ANQGSEA, per germline. The CDR3 has 13 amino acids. The CDR3 spells CSAAGQLQETQYF. DNA for the CDR3: TGCAGCGCCGCCGGACAACTCCAAGAGACCCAGTACTTC.

The chain couples TRBV28 to TRBJ2-7; no clear D. The CDR3 sequence is 16 residues long. V was shortened by 2 bases and J by 0 bases, with 14 bases between the two germline ends. Germline assignment: CDR1 MDHEN and CDR2 SYDVKM. CDR3 protein: CASSLAIPRSSYEQYF. The CDR3 DNA sequence: TGTGCCAGCAGTTTAGCCATCCCCAGGAGCTCCTACGAGCAGTACTTC. Full variable domain (outside the CDR3, taken from reference TRBV28 and TRBJ2-7): DVKVTQSSRYLVKRTGEKVFLECVQDMDHENMFWYRQDPGLGLRLIYFSYDVKMKEKGDIPEGYSVSREKKERFSLILESASTNQTSMYLCASSLAIPRSSYEQYFGPGTRLTVT.

This clonotype was seen a few times. The V gene is TRBV4-1, the J gene TRBJ2-5, with 14 bases identical to TRBD2. The junction had 4 bases not matched to a gene; V was cut back by 3 bases and J by 4 bases. Per germline, CDR1 MGHRA and CDR2 YSYEKL. This CDR3 is 16 amino acids long. Here the CDR3 DNA reads TGCGCCAGCAGCCAGATGGGACTAGCGGGGGTAGAGACCCAGTACTTC. Translating it yields CASSQMGLAGVETQYF.

The V and J genes are TRBV24-1 and TRBJ2-2; 9 bases map to TRBD2. The CDR3 has 17 residues. The germline gives CDR1 KGHDR, CDR2 SFDVKD. The J segment lost 1 base and the V segment lost 5 bases, leaving 7 bases of the junction unmatched. CDR3 nucleotide sequence: TGTGCCACCAGTGCGAGAGTAGCGGGGGTGAACACCGGGGAGCTGTTTTTT. It codes for CATSARVAGVNTGELFF.

V usage is TRBV20-1 and J usage is TRBJ2-7, with TRBD1 as a possible D gene (6 bases). This CDR3 comprises 16 residues. V lost 6 bases and J lost 6, with 27 bases in between. CDR1 and CDR2 (germline): DFQATT, SNEGSKA (reference sequence). DNA for the CDR3: TGCAGTGCGACGAGTGGGGGCCCGGTTCGAATGGGCGAGCAGTACTTC. Its translation: CSATSGGPVRMGEQYF.

This chain connects TRBV24-1 to TRBJ2-1; D may be TRBD1 or TRBD2 (5 bases each). CDR1 is KGHDR, CDR2 SFDVKD, per germline. Trimming removed 6 bases from V and 4 bases from J, with 21 bases in between. This CDR3 spans 17 amino acids. The CDR3 DNA is TGTGCCACCAGTACTTACGGGACCCTGGGACCATACAATGAGCAGTTCTTC. Residues: CATSTYGTLGPYNEQFF.

The table lists this clonotype with a few counts. Sequence at one end of the junction differs from germline and may be a read error. V is TRBV7-2 and J is TRBJ2-7; the match to TRBD2 covers 10 bases. This CDR3 comprises 15 residues. Germline V lookup: CDR1 SGHTA, CDR2 FQGNSA. CDR3 nucleotide sequence: TGTGCCAGCAGCCTAGCGGGAGCTCGCTCCTACGAGCAGTACTTC. Amino acids: CASSLAGARSYEQYF.

This clonotype has at least ten counts. V and J are TRBV10-3 and TRBJ2-1, with D uncertain. The V gene lost 7 bases and the J gene lost 5 bases, with 18 bases spanning the gap. Germline loops: CDR1 ENHRY, CDR2 SYGVKD. The CDR3 length is 15 residues. The CDR3 is CAIIGTKARDNEQFF. The DNA of the CDR3 is TGTGCCATCATAGGAACGAAAGCTAGGGACAATGAGCAGTTCTTC.

This sequence joins TRBV10-3 and TRBJ2-7; D not resolved. Trimming shortened V by 6 bases and J by 2 bases, and 11 bases separated the two germline ends. Germline assignment: CDR1 ENHRY and CDR2 SYGVKD. The CDR3 has 13 amino acids. CDR3 bases: TGTGCCATCAGGATGGAAGGCACCTACGAGCAGTACTTC. It translates to CAIRMEGTYEQYF.

The table lists this clonotype with many counts. This chain links TRBV5-1 with TRBJ2-3; perhaps D is TRBD1 or TRBD2 (6 bases each). Per the germline V gene, CDR1 is SGHRS and CDR2 is YFSETQ. CDR3 size: 15 residues. V lost 1 base to trimming and J lost 0 bases, with 9 bases between them. The CDR3 here is CASSLRGLSTDTQYF. CDR3 nucleotides: TGCGCCAGCAGCTTGCGGGGGCTCAGCACAGATACGCAGTATTTT.

This clonotype has only a few counts. V and J are TRBV7-2 and TRBJ2-3, with D perhaps matching TRBD1 or TRBD2 (6 bases each). Trimming pared 5 bases from V and 2 bases from J, leaving 14 bases between. The germline V gene encodes CDR1 SGHTA and CDR2 FQGNSA. The CDR3 sequence is 15 residues long. The chain's CDR3 is CASSLTGGFTDTQYF. The CDR3 DNA sequence: TGTGCCAGCAGCCTGACCGGGGGCTTCACAGATACGCAGTATTTT.

The chain carries TRBV7-9 and TRBJ2-1; no clear D gene. Trimming removed 1 base from V and 0 bases from J, with 7 bases in between. The CDR3 consists of 15 residues. The germline V gene encodes CDR1 SEHNR and CDR2 FQNEAQ (reference sequence). CDR3 sequence: CASSLVVVSYNEQFF. The CDR3, as DNA: TGTGCCAGCAGCTTAGTGGTTGTCTCCTACAATGAGCAGTTCTTC.

At least ten counts were recorded for this clonotype. The junction differs from germline at one of its ends, possibly a read error. This rearrangement joins TRBV4-1 to TRBJ2-5, with 10 bases matching TRBD2. The CDR3 spans 13 residues. Germline CDR1 MGHRA, CDR2 YSYEKL. The CDR3 loop is CASGLAVQETQYF. The CDR3, as DNA: TGTGCCAGCGGACTAGCGGTCCAAGAGACCCAGTACTTC.

The chain carries TRBV20-1 and TRBJ2-2, with a possible D match to TRBD2 (6 bases). The germline V and J ends were trimmed by 0 bases and 7 bases, with 9 bases remaining between them. From germline, CDR1 is DFQATT and CDR2 SNEGSKA (reference sequence). The length of the CDR3 is 13 residues. The CDR3 DNA is TGCAGTGCTAGAGAGGAGGGCCACGGGGAGCTGTTTTTT. This translates into CSAREEGHGELFF.

CDR3 sequence (DNA): TGTGCCAGCAGCTTCAGGGGTTTAGGGGGGCAGGAACAGTACTTC. It is translated as CASSFRGLGGQEQYF. The V call is TRBV7-2, the J call TRBJ2-7; D assignment may be TRBD1 or TRBD2 (6 bases each). Germline CDR1 and CDR2: SGHTA and FQGNSA. V shed 3 bases and J shed 10 bases, with 22 bases lying between them. This CDR3 contains 15 residues.

This clonotype was detected a few times. The V and J genes are TRBV4-1 and TRBJ2-1; no firm D call. Germline CDR1 is MGHRA and CDR2 is YSYEKL. The CDR3 covers 13 residues. Trimming stripped 0 bases from V and 5 bases from J, with 5 bases between. DNA of the CDR3: TGCGCCAGCAGCCAAGATCTTCACAATGAGCAGTTCTTC. Amino acids: CASSQDLHNEQFF.

The chain has TRBV12-3 or TRBV12-4 and TRBJ2-3; unclear D gene. The ends were cut back, 2 bases at V and 0 bases at J, with 12 bases in the middle. There are 16 residues in the CDR3. The CDR3 coding sequence is TGTGCCAGCAGTTTAATCCAGGTGGCTAGCACAGATACGCAGTATTTT. It is translated as CASSLIQVASTDTQYF.

This clonotype was seen at least ten times. The chain links TRBV10-3 to TRBJ2-7; possibly TRBD2 for D (6 bases). The CDR3 sequence is 12 residues long. CDR1 is ENHRY and CDR2 is SYGVKD in the germline V gene. V was pared by 5 bases and J by 4 bases, with 9 bases between. The CDR3 nucleotides are TGTGCCATCAGTATGCGGGATTACGAGCAGTACTTC. It specifies CAISMRDYEQYF.

This clonotype occurred a few times. The V and J genes are TRBV27 and TRBJ2-5, with 7 bases lining up with TRBD1. The germline V gene has CDR1 MNHEY and CDR2 SMNVEV (reference sequence). V lost 6 bases to trimming and J lost 6 bases; unmatched junction nucleotides: 28. The CDR3 consists of 20 residues. The CDR3 coding sequence is TGTGCCAGCAGCCCCGAGGGGGAAGGGGGCGGTCCAGGGCGAATGAAGACCCAGTACTTC. Translating it yields CASSPEGEGGGPGRMKTQYF.

The chain carries TRBV5-1 and TRBJ2-1; TRBD1 agrees at 11 bases. With 7 bases clipped from V and 6 bases from J, the junction kept 6 bases outside the gene matches. From germline, CDR1 is SGHRS and CDR2 YFSETQ. The CDR3 loop spans 14 amino acids. CDR3 residues: CASRGQGGGNEQFF. DNA of the CDR3: TGCGCCAGCCGGGGACAGGGGGGAGGCAATGAGCAGTTCTTC.